This TCR beta chain stems from a study of T cells in Graves' hyperthyroidism and ophthalmopathy. Study at large: Blood from the periphery was taken at initial diagnosis, before any treatment.

The investigators amplified TCR beta CDR3 regions from RNA transcripts. The HTBI primer set was used in a first-round RT-PCR of the TCR CDR3. One entry per CDR3 protein, called by TCRdb with MiXCR from the multiplex PCR reads. The sample has roughly 110,000 distinct CDR3 sequences; roughly 15% are singletons. Patients counted as stable if ophthalmopathy did not develop within 18 months. Patients were excluded for uncontrolled infection, other autoimmune disease, pregnancy or lactation. The germline gives CDR1 MDHEN, CDR2 SYDVKM. Trimming removed 6 bases from V and 6 bases from J, with 17 bases in between. The CDR3 runs to 15 residues.

The sequence was obtained from a woman aged 50 to 60 with Graves' hyperthyroidism. This chain uses TRBV28 with TRBJ2-2; the D gene could be TRBD1 or TRBD2 (6 bases each). Source material: blood. CDR3 region: CASSPPGARAGELFF. CDR3 sequence (DNA): TGTGCCAGCAGCCCGCCGGGGGCGAGGGCCGGGGAGCTGTTTTTT.